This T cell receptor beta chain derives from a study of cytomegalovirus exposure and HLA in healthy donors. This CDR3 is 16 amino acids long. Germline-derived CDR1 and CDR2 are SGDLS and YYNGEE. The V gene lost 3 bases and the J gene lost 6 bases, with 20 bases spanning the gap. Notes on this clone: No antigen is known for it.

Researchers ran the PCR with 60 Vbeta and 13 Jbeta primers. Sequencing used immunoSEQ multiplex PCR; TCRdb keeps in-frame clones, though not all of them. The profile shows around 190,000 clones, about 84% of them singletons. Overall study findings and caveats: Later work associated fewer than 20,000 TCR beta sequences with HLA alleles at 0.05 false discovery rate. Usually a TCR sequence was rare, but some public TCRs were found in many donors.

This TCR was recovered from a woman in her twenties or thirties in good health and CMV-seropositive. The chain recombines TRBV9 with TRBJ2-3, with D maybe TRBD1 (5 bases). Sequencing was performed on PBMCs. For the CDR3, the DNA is TGTGCCAGCAGCGGAGAAGGACCAGGGAAGAGGGATACGCAGTATTTT. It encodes CASSGEGPGKRDTQYF.